This T cell receptor beta chain comes out of a study of T cell responses to AZD1222 COVID-19 vaccine. Findings and caveats of the study: Spike regions recognized by vaccine-associated CD4 TCRs spanned the protein, led by 160-218 and 743-854. It was only after the peak T cell response that any repertoires were sampled. Two AZD1222 administrations were followed by greater Spike-specific TCR breadth and depth. Among the donors, most were white British and more were female, and clonal diversity was possibly underestimated.

Losses at the gene ends were 10 bases for V and 6 bases for J; bases not matched to a gene: 9. The CDR3 length is 13 residues. Germline-derived CDR1 and CDR2 are MRHNA and SNTAGT. To note about this clone: Its antigen is as yet unknown.

Sequencing used immunoSEQ multiplex PCR; TCRdb keeps in-frame clones, though not all of them. The table records more than 130,000 clones, about nine tenths of them present only once. The sequence came from an adult in good health. Here the sequenced sample was peripheral blood, taken on day 0 of AZD1222 vaccination. The V and J genes are TRBV6-4 and TRBJ2-3; 8 nucleotides agree with TRBD2. The CDR3 protein is CAIPGLATDTQYF. CDR3 DNA: TGTGCCATCCCCGGACTAGCTACGGATACGCAGTATTTT.